The 26 T cell receptor beta chains listed next were all sequenced from one sample in a study of identical twins. Each CDR3 protein gets one entry after TCRdb re-called the 5' RACE reads with MiXCR. The profile shows 1.5 million to 2 million distinct CDR3 sequences, roughly a third of them singletons. Sequencing was done on a sample of cord blood. The receptors shown here come from a newborn girl in good health.

The chain is built from TRBV6-1 and TRBJ2-3; possibly TRBD2 for D (5 bases). Germline V gene lookup returns CDR1 MNHNS and CDR2 SASEGT. Deletions cut 4 bases from V and 2 bases from J, with 13 bases between. The CDR3 sequence is 15 residues long. The CDR3 DNA is TGTGCCAGCAGTGTCCGGCGGGCGCCCACAGATACGCAGTATTTT. This encodes CASSVRRAPTDTQYF.

This clonotype has only a few counts. V gene TRBV7-9 combines with J gene TRBJ2-1, with unresolved D. CDR1 is SEHNR and CDR2 is FQNEAQ in the germline V gene (reference sequence). There are 15 residues in the CDR3. V was shortened by 5 bases and J by 0 bases, with 11 bases between the two germline ends. CDR3 sequence (DNA): TGTGCCAGCAGCCAACCCGAGAGCTCCTACAATGAGCAGTTCTTC. Protein sequence: CASSQPESSYNEQFF.

This rearrangement joins TRBV29-1 to TRBJ2-7; weak D call: TRBD2 (6 bases). V was trimmed by 3 bases and J by 0 bases, leaving 9 bases between them. CDR3 size: 13 residues. The germline gives CDR1 SQVTM, CDR2 ANQGSEA. The CDR3 here is CSVEAGPSYEQYF. The CDR3 DNA reads as TGCAGCGTTGAGGCGGGGCCCTCCTACGAGCAGTACTTC.

This chain joins TRBV7-2 and TRBJ2-7, with 16 bases fitting TRBD2. Germline trimming cut 3 bases from V and 4 bases from J; bases unmatched to any gene: 6. CDR1 and CDR2 from the germline V gene are SGHTA and FQGNSA. This CDR3 contains 17 residues. CDR3 sequence (DNA): TGTGCCAGCAGCTTTAGTGGGACTAGCGGGAGGGTATACGAGCAGTACTTC. It translates to CASSFSGTSGRVYEQYF.

The V gene is TRBV2, the J gene TRBJ2-1; D call uncertain. The end of the DNA aligns better with TRBJ2-7, so the J call may be wrong. Germline V lookup: CDR1 SNHLY, CDR2 FYNNEI. The CDR3 has 15 amino acids. In nucleotides, the CDR3 is TGTGCCAGCAGCGTAGGACGGCCCTCCTACAATGAGCAGTACTTC. It encodes CASSVGRPSYNEQYF.

The rearrangement joins TRBV5-1 to TRBJ2-6; 7 bases map to TRBD1. This CDR3 comprises 15 residues. CDR1 is SGHRS and CDR2 is YFSETQ in the germline V gene. V shed 5 bases, J shed 3 bases, and the junction held 5 bases outside the gene matches. The CDR3: CASSTGVNGANVLTF. CDR3 DNA: TGCGCCAGCAGTACAGGGGTAAATGGGGCCAACGTCCTGACTTTC. Using reference TRBV5-1 and TRBJ2-6 for the parts outside the CDR3, the full variable domain is KAGVTQTPRYLIKTRGQQVTLSCSPISGHRSVSWYQQTPGQGLQFLFEYFSETQRNKGNFPGRFSGRQFSNSRSEMNVSTLELGDSALYLCASSTGVNGANVLTFGAGSRLTVL.

The chain couples TRBV12-3 or TRBV12-4 to TRBJ2-3; no firm D call. CDR3 length equals 12 residues. V was shortened by 3 bases and J by 6 bases, with 7 bases between the two germline ends. In DNA form, the CDR3 reads TGTGCCAGCAGTTTTATTATCGATACGCAGTATTTT. Translated, it gives CASSFIIDTQYF.

The chain links TRBV5-1 to TRBJ2-3; 13 bases match TRBD2. The CDR3 contains 16 residues. After removal of 0 bases from V and 7 bases from J, the junction contained 5 bases not matched to a gene. CDR1 is SGHRS, CDR2 YFSETQ, per germline. CDR3 residues: CASSLAGTSGAYTQYF. CDR3 coding DNA: TGCGCCAGCAGCTTGGCAGGGACTAGCGGGGCATATACGCAGTATTTT.

The chain recombines TRBV6-2 or TRBV6-3 with TRBJ2-2; 8 nucleotides align to TRBD2. This CDR3 region has 17 residues. V was pared by 0 bases and J by 2 bases, with 5 bases of the junction left unmatched. Looked up from germline, CDR1 is MNHEY and CDR2 is SVGEGT. The CDR3 sequence is CASSYSLAGLNTGELFF. The CDR3 DNA reads as TGTGCCAGCAGTTACTCTCTAGCGGGTCTTAACACCGGGGAGCTGTTTTTT.

This clonotype was seen ten or more times. The J gene is TRBJ2-3, the V gene TRBV29-1; a possible D gene is TRBD1 (6 bases). This CDR3 spans 13 amino acids. Trimming took 7 bases from V and 0 from J, leaving 11 bases between them. The germline V gene encodes CDR1 SQVTM and CDR2 ANQGSEA. CDR3 amino acids: CSGTGTSTDTQYF. The CDR3 DNA follows: TGCAGCGGCACCGGGACAAGCACAGATACGCAGTATTTT.

The V call is TRBV4-1, the J call TRBJ2-5; the match to TRBD2 covers 8 bases. The J call may be wrong; the DNA end is better matched by TRBJ2-7. The length of the CDR3 is 16 residues. Germline assignment: CDR1 MGHRA and CDR2 YSYEKL. The DNA for the CDR3 is TGCGCCAGCAGCCCAGTATTGGTAGCGGGATTTCGCGAGCAGTACTTC. Translated: CASSPVLVAGFREQYF.

This clonotype was seen a few times. The rearrangement uses TRBV7-2 and TRBJ1-5, with D uncertain. The V gene lost 4 bases and the J gene lost 5 bases, with 9 bases spanning the gap. Germline assignment: CDR1 SGHTA and CDR2 FQGNSA. The CDR3 consists of 13 residues. CDR3 region: CASSSWVDQPQHF. Here the CDR3 DNA reads TGTGCCAGCAGCTCCTGGGTCGATCAGCCCCAGCATTTT.

This clonotype was observed many times. The chain carries TRBV14 and TRBJ1-2; no reliable D call. The CDR3 is made up of 13 amino acids. Germline lookup yields CDR1 SGHDN and CDR2 FVKESK. V lost 3 bases to trimming and J lost 1 base, with 6 bases between them. The CDR3 coding sequence is TGTGCCAGCAGCCATCGGCATAACTATGGCTACACCTTC. Its protein product is CASSHRHNYGYTF. Together with reference TRBV14 and TRBJ1-2, the CDR3 gives the full variable domain: EAGVTQFPSHSVIEKGQTVTLRCDPISGHDNLYWYRRVMGKEIKFLLHFVKESKQDESGMPNNRFLAERTGGTYSTLKVQPAELEDSGVYFCASSHRHNYGYTFGSGTRLTVV.

This clonotype was picked up many times. The chain couples TRBV4-2 to TRBJ2-7; 10 bases match TRBD2. V was pared by 1 base and J by 6 bases, with 3 bases of the junction left unmatched. CDR3 length: 14 amino acids. Germline CDR1 LGHNA, CDR2 YNFKEQ. DNA for the CDR3: TGTGCCAGCAGCCAAGCTCTAGCGGGAGTCGAGCAGTACTTC. Amino acids: CASSQALAGVEQYF.

A few counts support this clonotype. This rearrangement joins TRBV7-6 to TRBJ2-3; D unresolved. The CDR3 has 17 amino acids. Germline V gives CDR1 SGHVS, CDR2 FNYEAQ. The V end lost 2 bases, the J end lost 4 bases, and 19 bases lay between the germline ends. The DNA of the CDR3 is TGTGCCAGCAGCTTAAGTTCTCCCTCCCTCCCGTCAGATACGCAGTATTTT. It translates to CASSLSSPSLPSDTQYF. The full variable domain, rest sourced from reference TRBV7-6 and TRBJ2-3, is GAGVSQSPRYKVTKRGQDVALRCDPISGHVSLYWYRQALGQGPEFLTYFNYEAQQDKSGLPNDRFSAERPEGSISTLTIQRTEQRDSAMYRCASSLSSPSLPSDTQYFGPGTRLTVL.

This rearrangement joins TRBV9 to TRBJ2-7; TRBD1 matches 9 bases. V shed 0 bases and J 7 bases; nucleotides not matched to a gene: 5. This CDR3 spans 14 amino acids. From germline, CDR1 is SGDLS and CDR2 YYNGEE. The CDR3 protein is CASSVGGTGREQYF. Here the CDR3 DNA reads TGTGCCAGCAGCGTAGGCGGGACAGGGAGAGAGCAGTACTTC.

This clonotype was found a few times. The chain is built from TRBV20-1 and TRBJ2-3; tentatively, D is TRBD1 or TRBD2 (6 bases each). Germline CDR1 reads DFQATT; CDR2 reads SNEGSKA (reference sequence). The CDR3 has 15 residues. The V and J ends lost 5 bases and 0 bases respectively, with 15 bases between them. CDR3 residues: CSARWGAGSTDTQYF. CDR3 DNA sequence: TGCAGTGCTCGTTGGGGGGCGGGTAGCACAGATACGCAGTATTTT.

The CDR3 spells CSARDPSGQGVNYGYTF. The CDR3 DNA reads TGCAGTGCTAGAGACCCCAGCGGCCAGGGGGTTAACTATGGCTACACCTTC. The chain recombines TRBV20-1 with TRBJ1-2; 7 bases align to TRBD1. The CDR3 runs to 17 residues. The germline gives CDR1 DFQATT, CDR2 SNEGSKA (reference sequence). The V and J ends lost 0 bases and 1 base, in that order; junction bases with no gene match: 11.

This clonotype was picked up a small number of times. The gene calls are TRBV5-1 and TRBJ2-3, with 10 nucleotides matching TRBD2. This CDR3 region has 16 residues. V shed 0 bases and J 4 bases; nucleotides not matched to a gene: 5. Germline V lookup: CDR1 SGHRS, CDR2 YFSETQ. The CDR3 loop is CASSLAASGGADTQYF. As DNA, the CDR3 is TGCGCCAGCAGCTTGGCGGCTAGCGGGGGCGCAGATACGCAGTATTTT.

There are many counts of this clonotype. The chain combines TRBV7-9 with TRBJ1-1; D remains ambiguous. Trimming stripped 5 bases from V and 4 bases from J, with 8 bases between. The CDR3 length is 12 residues. Germline CDR1 reads SEHNR; CDR2 reads FQNEAQ (reference sequence). In nucleotides, the CDR3 is TGTGCCAGCAGCCGCGGTAGCACTGAAGCTTTCTTT. Translated: CASSRGSTEAFF.

The rearrangement joins TRBV7-9 to TRBJ1-2, with D unresolved. V lost 0 bases and J 6 bases, leaving 11 bases between the germline ends. Germline loops: CDR1 SEHNR, CDR2 FQNEAQ (reference sequence). CDR3 length: 14 amino acids. CDR3 DNA: TGTGCCAGCAGCTTAGCTCGGGTGAGCGATGGCTACACCTTC. Its translation is CASSLARVSDGYTF. The whole variable domain, remainder taken from reference TRBV7-9 and TRBJ1-2, is DTGVSQNPRHKITKRGQNVTFRCDPISEHNRLYWYRQTLGQGPEFLTYFQNEAQLEKSRLLSDRFSAERPKGSFSTLEIQRTEQGDSAMYLCASSLARVSDGYTFGSGTRLTVV.

V and J are TRBV6-5 and TRBJ2-7, with D possibly matching TRBD1 (6 bases). Trimming took off 2 bases at V and 1 base at J, with 15 bases between the two ends. In germline, CDR1 is MNHEY, CDR2 SVGAGI. The CDR3 extends over 16 amino acids. CDR3 protein: CASSYRRTVNSYEQYF. The CDR3 nucleotides are TGTGCCAGCAGTTACCGTCGGACAGTCAATTCCTACGAGCAGTACTTC.

In regard to this clonotype: At one boundary the junction diverges from the germline segment, which might be a read error. The chain carries TRBV6-2 or TRBV6-3 and TRBJ1-5; TRBD1 aligns across 8 bases. There are 15 residues in the CDR3. Per germline, CDR1 MNHEY and CDR2 SVGEGT. CDR3 coding DNA: TGTGCCAGCAGCTACTCAGGGGGCTGGAATCAGCCCCAGCATTTT. Residues: CASSYSGGWNQPQHF.

This clonotype turned up a few times. The gene calls are TRBV3-1 and TRBJ1-2, with 9 bases identical to TRBD1. The J segment lost 4 bases and the V segment lost 0 bases, leaving 9 bases of the junction unmatched. There are 17 residues in the CDR3. CDR1 is LGHDT and CDR2 is YNNKEL in the germline V gene (reference sequence). The DNA for the CDR3 is TGTGCCAGCAGCCAAGATCCCCCCCGACAGGGGGGCTATGGCTACACCTTC. Translation gives CASSQDPPRQGGYGYTF.

The chain joins TRBV4-2 to TRBJ1-5, with a weak D call TRBD1 (6 bases). The CDR3 consists of 16 residues. CDR1 and CDR2 (germline): LGHNA, YNFKEQ. V was trimmed by 1 base and J by 1 base, leaving 11 bases between them. The CDR3 nucleotides read TGTGCCAGCAGCCAAGTCGGGGGCAGGAGCAATCAGCCCCAGCATTTT. Protein: CASSQVGGRSNQPQHF.

The sample holds a few counts of this clonotype. The chain carries TRBV30 and TRBJ2-5; D is unresolved. V was cut by 0 bases and J by 11 bases, with 10 bases left in between. There are 11 residues in the CDR3. From germline, CDR1 is GTSNPN and CDR2 SVGIG (reference sequence). The DNA of the CDR3 is TGTGCCTGGAGTGTACGGCTGCAGCAGTACTTC. Residues: CAWSVRLQQYF.